A single sample is the source of the 30 T cell receptor beta chains below, sequenced in a study of blood T cells in healthy people across ages. Alongside a J-beta primer mix, a sample-barcoded 5' primer served in a second PCR lasting about 6 to 11 cycles. Via MiXCR, TCRdb re-called the 5' RACE reads, giving one row per CDR3 protein. The table has 800,000 to 950,000 distinct CDR3 sequences, just under 30% seen once. These data are also associated with another study on T cells of mothers and their children.

Sequencing was carried out using blood. The receptor source for this set is a woman in her forties in good health.

The CDR3 is CASRGSTDNTEAFF. The CDR3 region has the DNA TGTGCCAGCAGGGGTTCGACAGACAACACTGAAGCTTTCTTT. This sequence joins TRBV5-5 and TRBJ1-1; TRBD1 is a possible D gene (5 bases). This CDR3 region has 14 residues. Germline V gene data show CDR1 as SGHKS and CDR2 as YYEKEE (reference sequence). The ends were cut back, 5 bases at V and 2 bases at J, with 13 bases in the middle.

Concerning this clonotype: At one of its ends the junction is not consistent with the germline gene, which may arise from a read error. The chain joins TRBV3-1 to TRBJ2-1; D gene uncertain. The CDR3 runs to 15 residues. Looked up from germline, CDR1 is LGHDT and CDR2 is YNNKEL (reference sequence). The CDR3: CTSSQGRGSYNEQFF. CDR3 DNA: TGTACCAGCAGCCAAGGACGTGGGTCCTACAATGAGCAGTTCTTC.

This clonotype has only a few counts. The chain couples TRBV20-1 to TRBJ1-1, with no clear D. This CDR3 comprises 16 residues. The V gene's germline CDR1 is DFQATT and CDR2 SNEGSKA (reference sequence). Trimming cost V 1 base and J 4 bases, with 19 bases left between them. The CDR3 spells CSARGSRQRVGTEAFF. In DNA form, the CDR3 reads TGCAGTGCTAGAGGATCGAGACAAAGGGTAGGCACTGAAGCTTTCTTT.

This clonotype was seen repeatedly, ten times or more. The rearrangement joins TRBV15 to TRBJ2-7; D unresolved. Germline V lookup: CDR1 LNHNV, CDR2 YYDKDF (reference sequence). The CDR3 consists of 14 residues. V shed 0 bases and J shed 0 bases, with 6 bases lying between them. CDR3 coding DNA: TGTGCCACCAGCAGAGATCCAGTCTCCTACGAGCAGTACTTC. This encodes CATSRDPVSYEQYF.

This chain joins TRBV29-1 and TRBJ2-3, with D possibly TRBD2 on 5 matching bases. The CDR3 extends over 13 amino acids. The germline V gene encodes CDR1 SQVTM and CDR2 ANQGSEA. The V gene lost 4 bases and the J gene lost 0 bases, with 8 bases spanning the gap. The CDR3 nucleotides are TGCAGCGTTGGGTCGGGGAGCACAGATACGCAGTATTTT. Its translation: CSVGSGSTDTQYF.

The count of this clonotype is one. The junction differs from germline at one of its ends, possibly a read error. The chain has TRBV29-1 and TRBJ1-2; no definite D call. CDR1 is SQVTM, CDR2 ANQGSEA, per germline. The CDR3 length is 14 residues. The CDR3 loop reads CSYVGLAPGYSYTF. CDR3 sequence (DNA): TGCAGCTACGTAGGTTTGGCCCCAGGCTATAGCTACACCTTC.

As concerns this clonotype: A much more abundant neighbour one base away suggests this may be a read error. The chain employs TRBV20-1 and TRBJ1-2; no definite D call. The CDR3 length is 13 residues. From germline, CDR1 is DFQATT and CDR2 SNEGSKA (reference sequence). CDR3 sequence (DNA): TGCGGTGCTAGACCTACAGCCAACTATGGCTACACCTTC. This translates into CGARPTANYGYTF.

The chain uses TRBV12-3 or TRBV12-4 and TRBJ2-7, with D hard to call. Deletions cut 6 bases from V and 7 bases from J, with 19 bases between. The CDR3 contains 14 residues. The CDR3 region is CASRGSRGRNEQYF. CDR3 bases: TGTGCCAGCAGGGGGTCTAGAGGCCGGAATGAGCAGTACTTC.

This clonotype has more than one count but fewer than ten. The chain links TRBV20-1 to TRBJ2-1, with D perhaps TRBD1 or TRBD2 (6 bases each). Germline V gene data show CDR1 as DFQATT and CDR2 as SNEGSKA (reference sequence). V was shortened by 3 bases and J by 5 bases, with 14 bases between the two germline ends. This CDR3 region has 14 residues. CDR3 nucleotide sequence: TGCAGTGCTAGTTTACGGGGGCTCCACAATGAGCAGTTCTTC. Amino acids: CSASLRGLHNEQFF.

This clonotype was observed a few times. The V and J genes are TRBV20-1 and TRBJ1-1, with 10 positions matching TRBD1. This CDR3 is built from 15 residues. With 1 base clipped from V and 5 bases from J, the junction kept 7 bases outside the gene matches. CDR1 and CDR2 (germline): DFQATT, SNEGSKA (reference sequence). CDR3 sequence (DNA): TGCAGTGCTAGAGTCCCGACAGGGGGCGTAACTGAAGCTTTCTTT. Amino acid sequence: CSARVPTGGVTEAFF.

This clonotype was seen many times. The chain couples TRBV4-3 to TRBJ2-1; 9 bases are shared with TRBD2. Germline V lookup: CDR1 LGHNA, CDR2 YSLEER. The CDR3 contains 17 residues. The junction had 13 bases not matched to a gene; V was cut back by 5 bases and J by 5 bases. In nucleotides, the CDR3 is TGCGCCAGCAGCGCGGGGGGGGCCGTTCTCAGGAACAATGAGCAGTTCTTC. This gives the protein CASSAGGAVLRNNEQFF.

The chain employs TRBV28 and TRBJ1-5; D not resolved. The CDR3 sequence is 12 residues long. Deletions cut 6 bases from V and 6 bases from J, with 9 bases between. Germline assignment: CDR1 MDHEN and CDR2 SYDVKM. This CDR3 is CASREGVQPQHF. In DNA, the CDR3 is TGTGCCAGCAGGGAGGGCGTTCAGCCCCAGCATTTT.

This clonotype has just a few counts. CDR3 loop: CASSLGTGSQETQYF. The CDR3 region has the DNA TGTGCCAGCAGCTTAGGGACAGGGAGCCAAGAGACCCAGTACTTC. This chain uses TRBV7-3 with TRBJ2-5, with TRBD1 identical over 9 bases. Germline V gene data show CDR1 as SGHTA and CDR2 as FQGTGA. The CDR3 extends over 15 amino acids. Trimming at V came to 2 bases and at J to 1 base, leaving 2 bases not matched to a gene.

The rearrangement uses TRBV28 and TRBJ2-1, with D tentatively TRBD2 (5 bases). Deletions cut 7 bases from V and 12 bases from J, with 31 bases between. Germline V gene sequence: CDR1 MDHEN, CDR2 SYDVKM. The CDR3 loop spans 17 amino acids. The CDR3 reads CASNALGGSRSGAGQFF. The CDR3 bases are TGTGCCAGCAACGCACTAGGCGGATCTCGAAGTGGCGCTGGGCAGTTCTTC.

This clonotype appeared a few times. The V gene is TRBV29-1, the J gene TRBJ1-1; D is uncertain. The CDR3 is 12 residues long. V was clipped by 3 bases and J by 1 base, with 6 bases between them. Per germline, CDR1 SQVTM and CDR2 ANQGSEA. CDR3 DNA sequence: TGCAGCGTTGAGGACCGGAACACTGAAGCTTTCTTT. It codes for CSVEDRNTEAFF.

The chain employs TRBV20-1 and TRBJ2-5, with D possibly matching TRBD2 (7 bases). CDR1 and CDR2 from the germline V gene are DFQATT and SNEGSKA (reference sequence). This CDR3 contains 14 residues. The CDR3 DNA follows: TGCAGCGCTCGGGGGGCTGATGTTAAAGAGACCCAGTACTTC. Translating it yields CSARGADVKETQYF.

The rearrangement links TRBV7-3 to TRBJ2-1, with D possibly being TRBD2 (5 bases). Trimming removed 4 bases at V and 8 bases at J, with 15 bases between. CDR3 length: 14 amino acids. Germline loops: CDR1 SGHTA, CDR2 FQGTGA. CDR3 sequence (DNA): TGTGCCAGCAGCTCCGGGCCCGGGGTGTATGAGCAGTTCTTC. This encodes CASSSGPGVYEQFF.

This clonotype was seen many times. J is TRBJ2-7 and V is TRBV6-2 or TRBV6-3; D unresolved. The CDR3 consists of 11 residues. V gave up 0 bases and J gave up 7 bases, with 4 bases separating them. Germline CDR1 and CDR2: MNHEY and SVGEGT. The CDR3 region has the DNA TGTGCCAGCAGTTACTCGGGGGAGCAGTACTTC. Translation gives CASSYSGEQYF.

This clonotype has only a few counts. A much larger clone differs from this one at a single base, so this may be a read error. The rearrangement joins TRBV6-1 to TRBJ2-1, with D perhaps given as TRBD1 or TRBD2 (5 bases each). The assigned J gene may be wrong: the sequence end matches TRBJ2-7 better. From germline, CDR1 is MNHNS and CDR2 SASEGT. The length of the CDR3 is 14 residues. CDR3 loop: CASTVPGLYNEQYF. CDR3 nucleotides: TGTGCCAGCACGGTACCGGGGCTCTACAATGAGCAGTACTTC.

This clonotype was picked up a small number of times. The chain has TRBV18 and TRBJ2-3, with 9 bases fitting TRBD2. CDR3 length equals 15 residues. The V and J ends lost 3 bases and 7 bases, in that order; junction bases with no gene match: 8. Germline-derived CDR1 and CDR2 are KGHSH and LQKENI. CDR3 amino acids: CASSPGTSNSNTQYF. The DNA of the CDR3 is TGTGCCAGCTCACCCGGGACTAGCAATTCAAATACGCAGTATTTT.

Notes on this clonotype: The germline gene is not matched at one end of the junction; a read error may be the cause. J is TRBJ1-6 and V is TRBV9; D perhaps matches TRBD1 (5 bases). Germline CDR1 and CDR2: SGDLS and YYNGEE. This CDR3 is built from 14 residues. In DNA, the CDR3 is TGTGTCAGCAGCCCGAGACAGAGTAATTCACCCCTCCACTTT. It yields the protein CVSSPRQSNSPLHF.

This clonotype has a handful of counts. The chain recombines TRBV28 with TRBJ2-3; TRBD1 aligns across 8 bases. V lost 6 bases and J lost 5; bases outside the gene matches: 7. The CDR3 is 14 residues long. Germline values: CDR1 MDHEN, CDR2 SYDVKM. CDR3 DNA sequence: TGTGCCAGCAGCCGGACAGGGCGGAAAGATACGCAGTATTTT. This sequence encodes CASSRTGRKDTQYF.

This chain uses TRBV6-6 with TRBJ1-5; D gene unclear. Trimming removed 6 bases at V and 6 bases at J, with 12 bases between. CDR1 and CDR2 from the germline V gene are MNHNY and SVGAGI (reference sequence). This CDR3 region has 13 residues. The CDR3 DNA is TGTGCCAGCAGGCCCACCCCCAGTCAGCCCCAGCATTTT. Translating it yields CASRPTPSQPQHF.

V and J are TRBV20-1 and TRBJ2-2, with D possibly TRBD1 on 7 matching bases. This CDR3 comprises 15 residues. Trimming pared 6 bases from V and 5 bases from J, leaving 19 bases between. From germline, CDR1 is DFQATT and CDR2 SNEGSKA (reference sequence). CDR3 in DNA: TGCAGTGCACTCTCGGGGGACAGCGGAACCGGGGAGCTGTTTTTT. Protein sequence: CSALSGDSGTGELFF.

This clonotype appeared a few times. The chain uses TRBV5-1 and TRBJ1-4; D is unclear. Trimming stripped 5 bases from V and 4 bases from J, with 12 bases between. Germline loops: CDR1 SGHRS, CDR2 YFSETQ. The CDR3 spans 14 residues. The CDR3 region is CASRPGRDNEKLFF. In nucleotides, the CDR3 is TGCGCCAGCAGGCCCGGGCGAGATAATGAAAAACTGTTTTTT.

The V call is TRBV20-1, the J call TRBJ1-2; TRBD1 aligns across 7 bases. The CDR3 totals 12 residues. Germline CDR1 DFQATT, CDR2 SNEGSKA (reference sequence). The V gene end was trimmed by 4 bases and the J gene end by 6 bases; junction bases not matched to a gene: 5. This chain's CDR3 is CSATGTAHGYTF. Written as DNA, the CDR3 is TGCAGTGCTACCGGGACAGCCCATGGCTACACCTTC.

The J gene is TRBJ1-2, the V gene TRBV7-9; 7 nucleotides agree with TRBD1. With 4 bases clipped from V and 4 bases from J, the junction kept 9 bases outside the gene matches. Germline CDR1 and CDR2: SEHNR and FQNEAQ (reference sequence). This CDR3 has 15 residues. The CDR3 loop is CASSYDRAQSYGYTF. The CDR3 DNA reads TGTGCCAGCAGCTACGACAGGGCTCAATCCTATGGCTACACCTTC.

This clonotype has a count of ten or more. This sequence joins TRBV28 and TRBJ2-4; a possible D gene is TRBD1 (6 bases). Germline assignment: CDR1 MDHEN and CDR2 SYDVKM. This CDR3 region has 12 residues. Trimming stripped 8 bases from V and 5 bases from J, with 10 bases between. For the CDR3, the DNA is TGTGCCAGCGGACAGAGACAAAACATTCAGTACTTC. Residues: CASGQRQNIQYF.

This clonotype was recorded many times. The rearrangement uses TRBV3-1 and TRBJ1-2; tentative D call: TRBD1 (6 bases). CDR1 is LGHDT, CDR2 YNNKEL, per germline (reference sequence). Trimming removed 4 bases from V and 4 bases from J, with 16 bases in between. The CDR3 has 15 amino acids. The CDR3 spells CASSRASGTFYGYTF. CDR3 nucleotide sequence: TGTGCCAGCAGCCGAGCCTCCGGGACATTCTATGGCTACACCTTC.

This clonotype showed up just a few times. This chain uses TRBV7-9 with TRBJ2-1, with 8 bases fitting TRBD2. The V gene end was trimmed by 1 base and the J gene end by 3 bases; junction bases not matched to a gene: 8. Looked up from germline, CDR1 is SEHNR and CDR2 is FQNEAQ (reference sequence). The CDR3 spans 17 residues. Here the CDR3 DNA reads TGTGCCAGCAGCTTAGTGGGGCGGGGGGCCTACTACAATGAGCAGTTCTTC. Protein sequence: CASSLVGRGAYYNEQFF.